A selection of T cell receptor beta chains follows, all from one sample in a study of T cell repertoires in cytomegalovirus infection. The antigens these receptors bind are not known. TCRdb itself ran the reads through MiXCR, one entry per CDR3 protein. The sample lists around 110,000 distinct CDR3 sequences, 10% occurring once. Sequenced material: PBMCs, sequenced either directly or after in vitro stimulation (not recorded which). The origin of the receptors is a human donor in good health (CMV status not recorded). Some clones in this sample may be carry-over from other donors' samples. CDR3s include the opening cysteine and the closing phenylalanine or tryptophan.

j_gene	v_gene	CDR3aa
TRBJ1-4	TRBV6-6	CASRLGTGGEKLFF
TRBJ2-7	TRBV20-1	CSARDRTSGSYEQYF
TRBJ1-5	TRBV15	CATSRILGLEQPQHF
TRBJ2-7	TRBV7-2	CASSLVRDPTRQYF
TRBJ1-2	TRBV5-6	CASSPTGNYGYTF
TRBJ2-5	TRBV3-1	CASSQFEGLETQYF
TRBJ1-5	TRBV28	CASSLKNPPPQHF
TRBJ2-4	TRBV7-2	CASSSGGGKNIQYF
TRBJ2-3	TRBV5-8	CASSGARVAQTTQYF
TRBJ2-3	TRBV7-2	CASSLMLAGALPGSF
TRBJ2-5	TRBV12-3/TRBV12-4	CASSLLLGGPSETQYF
TRBJ2-7	TRBV10-3	CAISEGGDHEQYF
TRBJ2-7	TRBV10-3	CAISESAEQYF
TRBJ2-7	TRBV7-8	CASSLMVSGSYEQYF
TRBJ2-1	TRBV7-2	CASSSTLQGRDEQFF
TRBJ2-7	TRBV2	CASTKQGTSGRADEQYF
TRBJ2-2	TRBV6-2/TRBV6-3	CASHQGGTGELLF
TRBJ1-3	TRBV11-2	CASSLGRSSGNTIYF
TRBJ1-4	TRBV27	CASSFDRDEKLFF
TRBJ1-5	TRBV28	CASSSQINQPQHF
TRBJ2-3	TRBV7-2	CASSLEGGNTDTQYF
TRBJ1-4	TRBV5-1	CASSLGQGTNEKLFF
TRBJ2-1	TRBV2	CASSDALAGLVVDNEQFF
TRBJ2-5	TRBV7-2	CASSAGQHQETQYF
TRBJ2-1	TRBV7-2	CASSLVAGKNEQFF
TRBJ2-1	TRBV11-2	CASSLDVSGEQFF
TRBJ1-2	TRBV6-2/TRBV6-3	CASSYRDFYGYTF
TRBJ1-5	TRBV7-8	CASSLSWQGSNQPQHF
TRBJ2-1	TRBV19	CASSMSRGSSYNEQSF
TRBJ1-5	TRBV19	CASSIEGGTLNQPQHF
TRBJ2-1	TRBV7-2	CASSLGGTGGGEQFF
TRBJ2-3	TRBV5-6	CASSKTGTLDTQYF
TRBJ2-1	TRBV29-1	CSVEQGGGLYNEQFF
TRBJ2-5	TRBV7-8	CASSLRDSRETQYF
TRBJ2-5	TRBV5-1	CAREGLAGGETQYF
TRBJ2-6	TRBV7-9	CASSPSRAGEFSGANVLTF
TRBJ2-7	TRBV28	CASSGSGQGSIEQYF
TRBJ2-2	TRBV6-1	CASRLAGDTGELFF
TRBJ2-3	TRBV19	CASSRAGITDTQYF
TRBJ2-1	TRBV27	CASSRSGSLYEQFF
TRBJ2-3	TRBV12-3/TRBV12-4	CASSTQRGSTDTQYF
TRBJ2-1	TRBV7-3	CASSSYPSSYNEQFF
TRBJ1-2	TRBV7-9	CASSLEGQRGYTF